This T cell receptor (beta chain) emerged from a study of CD8 T cells in ankylosing spondylitis. The study's findings and limits: Disease-linked clones had a CD8+ phenotype and relatively low frequency in peripheral blood. A TCR beta motif of roughly eight highly homologous variants seemed to mark ankylosing spondylitis blood.

TCRdb redid the calling of the 5' RACE reads with MiXCR, one entry per CDR3 protein. The top ten hold under 4% of the sample, which has a few hundred thousand distinct CDR3 sequences, roughly 20% seen once. Trimming cost V 0 bases and J 4 bases; bases outside gene matches: 6. The CDR3 runs 15 residues. Per germline, CDR1 SGHDT and CDR2 YYEEEE. Details on this clonotype: What it binds is unknown.

This chain uses TRBV5-6 with TRBJ1-2, with 7 bases identical to TRBD1. The source is a female donor with ankylosing spondylitis or in good health (not recorded which). Sequences were obtained from blood, either unsorted or a sorted T cell fraction (not recorded which). The CDR3 DNA sequence: TGTGCCAGCAGCTTGGCAACAGGGGCAATCTATGGCTACACCTTC. Protein: CASSLATGAIYGYTF.